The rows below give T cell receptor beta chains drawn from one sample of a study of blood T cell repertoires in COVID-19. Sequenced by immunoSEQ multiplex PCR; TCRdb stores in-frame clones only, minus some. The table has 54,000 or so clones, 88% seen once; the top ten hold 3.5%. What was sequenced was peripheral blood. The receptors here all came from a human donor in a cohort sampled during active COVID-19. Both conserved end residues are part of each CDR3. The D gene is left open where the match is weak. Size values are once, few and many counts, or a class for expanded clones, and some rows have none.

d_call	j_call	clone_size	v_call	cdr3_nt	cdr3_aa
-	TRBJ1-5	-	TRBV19	TGTGCCAGTAGTATTATGCCTCCGGGACTTCAGGTCGAAAAGCCCCAGCATTTT	CASSIMPPGLQVEKPQHF
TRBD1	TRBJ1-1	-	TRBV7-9	TGTGCCAGCAGCCCACCTCGGACAGGGGGCATGGGGGGGGCTTTCTTT	CASSPPRTGGMGGAFF
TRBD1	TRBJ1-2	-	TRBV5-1	TGCGCCAGCAGCCCGCCGGGACAGACCTATGGCTACACCTTC	CASSPPGQTYGYTF
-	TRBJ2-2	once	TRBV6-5	TGTGCCAGCAGTTACGTGCGATTCGCGAACACCGGGGAGCTGTTTTTT	CASSYVRFANTGELFF
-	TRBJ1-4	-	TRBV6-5	TGTGCCAGCAGTTACCGGGGGGCGATCGGTGAAAAACTGTTTTTT	CASSYRGAIGEKLFF
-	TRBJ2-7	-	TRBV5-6	TGTGCCAGCAGCTCCCGGAGGGGCGAGCAGTACTTC	CASSSRRGEQYF
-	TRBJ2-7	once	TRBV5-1	TGCGCCAGCAGCTTGGACGGGCGGGGTCGATCCTACGAGCAGTACTTC	CASSLDGRGRSYEQYF
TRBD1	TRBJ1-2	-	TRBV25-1	TGTGCCAGCAGTGAACCAGGACAGGGGGCTCGTGGCTACACCTTC	CASSEPGQGARGYTF
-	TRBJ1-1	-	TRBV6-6	TGTGCCAGCAGTACGACGGACCGGGGGAACACTGAAGCTTTCTTT	CASSTTDRGNTEAFF
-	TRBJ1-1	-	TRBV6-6	TGTGCCAGCACCGCGGGGGGGGGTACTGAAGCTTTCTTT	CASTAGGGTEAFF
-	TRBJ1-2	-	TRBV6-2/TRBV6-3	TGTGCCAGCAGTTATAGGGGCGCCATCCAGGGCTACACCTTC	CASSYRGAIQGYTF
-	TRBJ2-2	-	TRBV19	TGTGCCCAGTCTTCGGGGGGCGGAACCGGGGAGCTGTTTTTT	CAQSSGGGTGELFF
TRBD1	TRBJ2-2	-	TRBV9	TGTGCCAGCAGCGCGGGACAGCCGAGCACCGGGGAGCTGTTTTTT	CASSAGQPSTGELFF
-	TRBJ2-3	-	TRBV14	TGTGCCAGCAGCCAAGATTGGTCCGGACTCCGCACAGATACGCAGTATTTT	CASSQDWSGLRTDTQYF
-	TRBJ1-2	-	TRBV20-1	TGCAGTGCTAGTATGGAGTCGTGGGGCTACACCTTC	CSASMESWGYTF
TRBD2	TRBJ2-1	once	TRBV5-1	TGCGCCAGCGCCGGGACTAGCGGGTCCAATGAGCAGTTCTTC	CASAGTSGSNEQFF
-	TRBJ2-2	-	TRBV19	TGTGCCAGGCTACAGAAAGGATTGCTGTTTTTT	CARLQKGLLFF
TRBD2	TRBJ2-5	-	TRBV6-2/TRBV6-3	TGTGCCAGCATCCCTCGGGATAGCGGGGTCGGGGAGACCCAGTACTTC	CASIPRDSGVGETQYF
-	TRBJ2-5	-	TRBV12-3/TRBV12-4	TGTGCCAGCAGCCGGACAAATGCAGAGACCCAGTACTTC	CASSRTNAETQYF
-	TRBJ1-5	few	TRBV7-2	TGTGCCAGCAGCGGAACAGGGTTTCAGCCCCAGCATTTT	CASSGTGFQPQHF
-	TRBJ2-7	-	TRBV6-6	TGTGCCAGCAGTTACTCGGGAGGTTCCTACGAGCAGTACTTC	CASSYSGGSYEQYF
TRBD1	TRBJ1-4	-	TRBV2	TGTGCCAGCTGTGAGGGGGCGAGTGAAAAACTGTTTTTT	CASCEGASEKLFF
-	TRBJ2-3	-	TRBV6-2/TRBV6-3	TGTGCCAGCAGTTACTCGCGTTATAGCACAGATACGCAGTATTTT	CASSYSRYSTDTQYF
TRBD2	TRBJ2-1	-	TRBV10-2	TGCGCCAGCAGGGGGCAGCGGGGCTCCTACAATGAGCAGTTCTTC	CASRGQRGSYNEQFF
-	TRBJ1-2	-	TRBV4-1	TGCGCCAGCAGCCAAGATAGGGGATATGGCTACACCTTC	CASSQDRGYGYTF
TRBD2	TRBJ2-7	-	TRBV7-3	TGTGCCAGCAGCTTAACATCTAGCGGGAGGGCGAGGGCGGCGCAGTACTTC	CASSLTSSGRARAAQYF
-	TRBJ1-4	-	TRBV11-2	TGTGCCAGCAGCTTACGGGGTTCGCGGGAAAAACTGTTTTTT	CASSLRGSREKLFF
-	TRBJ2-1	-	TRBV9	TGTGCCAGCAGCGTAGAAAGCGGGTCCTACAATGAGCAGTTCTTC	CASSVESGSYNEQFF
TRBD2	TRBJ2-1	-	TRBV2	TGTGCCAGCAGTTACTTCGCGGGAGGCAATGAGCAGTTCTTC	CASSYFAGGNEQFF
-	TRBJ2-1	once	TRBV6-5	TGTGCCAGCAGTTTAGGGGCTAATGAGCAGTTCTTC	CASSLGANEQFF
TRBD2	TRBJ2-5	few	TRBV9	TGTGCCAGCAGCGCCCGGACTAGCGGGACTCAAGAGACCCAGTACTTC	CASSARTSGTQETQYF
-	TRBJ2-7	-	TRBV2	TGTGCCAGCAGTGGGTCCGGTACCCCCGAGCAGTACTTC	CASSGSGTPEQYF
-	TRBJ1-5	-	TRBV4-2	TGTGCCAGCAGCCAAGCCTGGGGGCTATCGGATCAGCCCCAGCATTTT	CASSQAWGLSDQPQHF
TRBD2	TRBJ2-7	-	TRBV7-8	TGTGCCAGCAGCTCCCAAAGCGGGGGGACGTACGAGCAGTACTTC	CASSSQSGGTYEQYF
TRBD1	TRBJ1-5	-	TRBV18	TGTGCCAGCTCACCCGAGGGACAGAGGTTTGGGCCCCAGCATTTT	CASSPEGQRFGPQHF
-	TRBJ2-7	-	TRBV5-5	TGTGCCAGCAGCTTGGACTTTACGGGACAACAGTACATCTACGAGCAGTACTTC	CASSLDFTGQQYIYEQYF
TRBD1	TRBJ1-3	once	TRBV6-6	TGTGCCAGCAGCCAAAACCAGGGGGCATCGGGAAACACCATATATTTT	CASSQNQGASGNTIYF
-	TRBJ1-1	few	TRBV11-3	TGTGCCAGCAGCCGCACCGGGGTTTACACTGAAGCTTTCTTT	CASSRTGVYTEAFF
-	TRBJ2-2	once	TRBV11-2	TGTGCCAGCAGCTTAGAAATTTTGGGCCGGGAGCTGTTTTTT	CASSLEILGRELFF
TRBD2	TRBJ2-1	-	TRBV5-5	TGTGCCAGCAGCCTTAGCGGGCCATCCTACAATGAGCAGTTCTTC	CASSLSGPSYNEQFF
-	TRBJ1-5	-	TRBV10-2	TGCGCCAGCAGTGATCGGGGGGCTGGCAATCAGCCCCAGCATTTT	CASSDRGAGNQPQHF
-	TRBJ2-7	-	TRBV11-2	TGTGCCAGCAGCTTAAGGGGGGGCGGAGGCGAGCAGTACTTC	CASSLRGGGGEQYF